This TCR beta chain comes out of a study of post-analysis software for immune sequencing data. Background on the study: Relapsing-remitting, secondary progressive and progressive-relapsing courses of multiple sclerosis were included.

Regarding this clonotype: As yet, its antigen is unknown.

Germline trimming cut 6 bases from V and 3 bases from J; bases unmatched to any gene: 11. The CDR3 is 15 residues long. Germline V CDR1 and CDR2: SGHRS, YFSETQ. Whole-study results and caveats: Included in a set of a handful of TRBV segments more frequent in patients than controls were TRBV5-6, TRBV5-1 and TRBV20-1.

cDNA libraries of TCR beta carried unique molecular identifiers. Each batch of about 0.9 to 10 million T cells produced roughly 450,000 cDNA molecules. TCRdb ran MiXCR on the PCR reads and lists one entry per CDR3 protein. The sample has fewer than 550,000 distinct CDR3 sequences; approximately 31% are singletons. The receptor comes from a girl aged 2 to 17 with multiple sclerosis. Material for sequencing was blood. This chain joins TRBV5-1 and TRBJ2-7; the match to TRBD2 covers 8 bases. CDR3 sequence: CASTSGAGEIYEQYF. The CDR3, as DNA: TGCGCCAGCACCTCAGGAGCGGGGGAAATCTACGAGCAGTACTTC.